This TCR beta chain was profiled in a study of response to subunit inactivated influenza vaccine. Overall study findings and caveats: Authors suggested each seasonal flu vaccination may recruit only limited numbers of new T cells.

Ten or more counts support this clonotype. Its antigen is currently unknown. Each CDR3 protein is one row after TCRdb ran MiXCR on the RT-PCR reads. The data contain some 500,000 distinct CDR3 sequences, 25% of them singletons. The CDR3 has 16 amino acids. Trimming pared 5 bases from V and 6 bases from J, leaving 21 bases between. The germline V gene has CDR1 SGHRS and CDR2 YFSETQ. V gene TRBV5-1 combines with J gene TRBJ2-1; possibly TRBD2 for D (6 bases). This receptor was obtained from a man aged 45-60 years who received an inactivated influenza vaccine. The sample consisted of CD4+ T cells sorted from PBMCs, taken 5 days after vaccination. The CDR3 DNA reads as TGCGCCAGCAGGGGAGGTCGTGGGAGGATCACCAATGAGCAGTTCTTC. It yields the protein CASRGGRGRITNEQFF.